The 29 T cell receptor beta chains reported below all come from one sample, sequenced in a study of CD8+ T cells in alopecia areata (dated by TCRdb to the late 2010s). The sample's treatment or condition label, in plain terms: oral pan-JAK inhibitor, 5-10 mg twice daily. Libraries came from the immunoSEQ multiplex PCR assay. For TCR sequencing, RNA was extracted from every sample and reverse transcribed into cDNA to serve as template. TCRdb retrieved this table from immuneACCESS and kept in-frame rearrangements only. Not all clones are present; in checked studies, unresolved V genes account for under half, and no reason is known for the remainder. The sample records a few hundred thousand clones, roughly 63% of which are singletons. The ten largest clones take up 0.93% of the sample. The sequenced sample was CD4+ T cells sorted from blood, obtained around week 53, from a patient treated with tofacitinib. Source of these receptors: a human donor with alopecia areata.

This chain links TRBV5-1 with TRBJ1-4; D is undetermined. The CDR3 spans 15 residues. CDR1 is SGHRS and CDR2 is YFSETQ in the germline V gene. Between the trimmed V and J ends, which lost 8 bases and 8 bases, there was a span of 22 bases. CDR3 region: CASRETGVAGEKLFF. The DNA for the CDR3 is TGCGCCAGTCGGGAGACGGGAGTTGCGGGAGAAAAACTGTTTTTT.

This clone was seen more than once but under ten times. The J gene is TRBJ1-5, the V gene TRBV12-5; 9 bases match TRBD1. The CDR3 sequence is 17 residues long. Germline CDR1 is LGHNT and CDR2 is FRNRAP. After removal of 7 bases from V and 4 bases from J, the junction contained 14 bases not matched to a gene. CDR3 region: CASVNSNDRGFNQPQHF. In nucleotides, the CDR3 is TGTGCTAGTGTTAATTCTAATGACAGGGGGTTTAATCAGCCCCAGCATTTT. Complete variable domain (other parts from reference TRBV12-5 and TRBJ1-5): DARVTQTPRHKVTEMGQEVTMRCQPILGHNTVFWYRQTMMQGLELLAYFRNRAPLDDSGMPKDRFSAEMPDATLATLKIQPSEPRDSAVYFCASVNSNDRGFNQPQHFGDGTRLSIL.

The J gene is TRBJ1-5, the V gene TRBV2, with D perhaps matching TRBD1 (5 bases). The CDR3 covers 12 residues. Germline-derived CDR1 and CDR2 are SNHLY and FYNNEI. V gave up 3 bases and J gave up 7 bases, with 7 bases separating them. The CDR3 protein is CASSEGDQPQHF. The CDR3 DNA follows: TGTGCCAGCAGTGAGGGGGACCAGCCCCAGCATTTT. The full variable domain, with the rest looked up from reference TRBV2 and TRBJ1-5, is EPEVTQTPSHQVTQMGQEVILRCVPISNHLYFYWYRQILGQKVEFLVSFYNNEISEKSEIFDDQFSVERPDGSNFTLKIRSTKLEDSAMYFCASSEGDQPQHFGDGTRLSIL.

V and J are TRBV5-1 and TRBJ2-4; the D gene is possibly TRBD2 (5 bases). V shed 0 bases and J shed 1 base, with 8 bases lying between them. The CDR3 totals 15 residues. From germline, CDR1 is SGHRS and CDR2 YFSETQ. CDR3 sequence: CASSLAGVAKNIQYF. The CDR3 DNA reads as TGCGCCAGCAGCTTGGCCGGGGTGGCCAAAAACATTCAGTACTTC.

The chain joins TRBV7-3 to TRBJ2-1, with unresolved D. V lost 0 bases and J 4 bases, leaving 4 bases between the germline ends. Germline loops: CDR1 SGHTA, CDR2 FQGTGA. The CDR3 extends over 13 amino acids. CDR3 nucleotide sequence: TGTGCCAGCAGCTTAACGACTTACAATGAGCAGTTCTTC. Protein: CASSLTTYNEQFF.

This clone turned up a few times. The chain uses TRBV15 and TRBJ2-4; 7 bases line up with TRBD1. The CDR3 extends over 16 amino acids. Germline V gene lookup returns CDR1 LNHNV and CDR2 YYDKDF (reference sequence). V lost 1 base, J lost 1 base, and 4 bases stayed unmatched. The CDR3 sequence: CATSRVTQGAKNIQYF. The CDR3 DNA follows: TGTGCCACCAGCAGAGTTACACAGGGGGCCAAAAACATTCAGTACTTC.

This clone came up a few times. The gene calls are TRBV15 and TRBJ2-1, with D unclear. Per germline, CDR1 LNHNV and CDR2 YYDKDF (reference sequence). The CDR3 sequence is 14 residues long. Trimming removed 0 bases from V and 8 bases from J, with 11 bases in between. CDR3 coding DNA: TGTGCCACCAGCAGAGATAGAAGAGGTGATGAGCAGTTCTTC. Amino acid sequence: CATSRDRRGDEQFF.

The chain is built from TRBV2 and TRBJ2-4; 8 nucleotides line up with TRBD2. This CDR3 comprises 16 residues. Germline CDR1 reads SNHLY; CDR2 reads FYNNEI. With 2 bases clipped from V and 0 bases from J, the junction kept 3 bases outside the gene matches. Here the CDR3 reads CASSERGGLAKNIQYF. DNA for the CDR3: TGTGCCAGCAGTGAACGGGGGGGCCTAGCCAAAAACATTCAGTACTTC.

The chain carries TRBV6-1 and TRBJ2-5, with D tentatively TRBD1 (6 bases). Germline values: CDR1 MNHNS, CDR2 SASEGT. Trimming pared 1 base from V and 5 bases from J, leaving 11 bases between. There are 14 residues in the CDR3. CDR3 in amino acids: CASSEGWQGETQYF. The CDR3, as DNA: TGTGCCAGCAGTGAAGGATGGCAGGGGGAGACCCAGTACTTC.

The rearrangement links TRBV19 to TRBJ2-7; D possibly corresponds to TRBD1 (5 bases). The CDR3 consists of 14 residues. Per the germline V gene, CDR1 is LNHDA and CDR2 is SQIVND (reference sequence). Trimming shortened V by 3 bases and J by 5 bases, and 14 bases separated the two germline ends. This CDR3 is CASSIGQGNDEQYF. The CDR3 DNA reads as TGTGCCAGTAGTATTGGGCAGGGAAATGACGAGCAGTACTTC.

This clone was counted a few times. The chain is built from TRBV30 and TRBJ2-7; D gene uncertain. CDR1 and CDR2 (germline): GTSNPN, SVGIG (reference sequence). V was cut by 2 bases and J by 3 bases, with 8 bases left in between. The CDR3 runs 12 residues. Written as DNA, the CDR3 is TGTGCCTGGAGTCGGACCATCTACGAGCAGTACTTC. This codes for CAWSRTIYEQYF.

Notes on this clone: A far larger clone differs by one base, so this is likely a read error. This chain uses TRBV5-6 with TRBJ1-2; weak D call: TRBD1 (6 bases). Trimming left V 2 bases short and J 3 bases short, with 8 bases between. Germline V gene data show CDR1 as SGHDT and CDR2 as YYEEEE. The CDR3 runs to 13 residues. The CDR3 DNA reads as TGTGCCAGCAGCTTAACAGGGTACTATGGCTACACCTTC. It encodes CASSLTGYYGYTF.

CDR3 residues: CAWSPGDSNQPQHF. CDR3 DNA: TGTGCCTGGAGTCCCGGGGATAGCAATCAGCCCCAGCATTTT. The chain carries TRBV30 and TRBJ1-5; D remains unclear. In germline, CDR1 is GTSNPN, CDR2 SVGIG (reference sequence). This CDR3 is built from 14 residues. The ends were cut back, 2 bases at V and 0 bases at J, with 8 bases in the middle.

The CDR3 loop is CASSTGQGWFSYEQYF. The CDR3 DNA sequence: TGTGCCAGCAGCACGGGACAGGGCTGGTTCTCCTACGAGCAGTACTTC. The chain has TRBV7-2 and TRBJ2-7; 9 bases line up with TRBD1. The CDR3 is 16 amino acids. The junction had 8 bases not matched to a gene; V was cut back by 5 bases and J by 0 bases. Germline CDR1 SGHTA, CDR2 FQGNSA.

This chain links TRBV7-2 with TRBJ2-3; weak D call: TRBD2 (6 bases). This CDR3 has 15 amino acids. Trimming removed 5 bases at V and 4 bases at J, with 16 bases between. From germline, CDR1 is SGHTA and CDR2 FQGNSA. The CDR3 sequence: CASSPAAGNADTQYF. CDR3 DNA: TGTGCCAGCAGCCCGGCTGCGGGGAACGCAGATACGCAGTATTTT.

This clone was detected a few times. This same CDR3 is encoded by further DNA sequences in the sample. This chain links TRBV5-1 with TRBJ1-2; D possibly corresponds to TRBD1 (6 bases). Germline CDR1 SGHRS, CDR2 YFSETQ. V dropped 0 bases and J dropped 5 bases, with 8 bases sitting between them. This CDR3 has 13 amino acids. The CDR3 sequence is CASSLVGQYGYTF. In DNA, the CDR3 is TGCGCCAGCAGCTTGGTCGGACAGTATGGCTACACCTTC. Using reference TRBV5-1 and TRBJ1-2 for the parts outside the CDR3, the full variable domain is KAGVTQTPRYLIKTRGQQVTLSCSPISGHRSVSWYQQTPGQGLQFLFEYFSETQRNKGNFPGRFSGRQFSNSRSEMNVSTLELGDSALYLCASSLVGQYGYTFGSGTRLTVV.

The chain is built from TRBV6-5 and TRBJ2-2; 8 nucleotides align to TRBD1. The CDR3 is 15 amino acids. Germline V lookup: CDR1 MNHEY, CDR2 SVGAGI. The trim removed 7 bases at V and 5 bases at J, leaving 9 bases unmatched. The CDR3 sequence is CASKEEDRVTGELFF. DNA for the CDR3: TGTGCCAGCAAGGAGGAGGACAGGGTTACCGGGGAGCTGTTTTTT.

This CDR3 is CASSVAGTQYF. In nucleotides, the CDR3 is TGTGCCAGCAGTGTTGCCGGGACACAGTACTTC. The chain recombines TRBV2 with TRBJ2-7; perhaps TRBD1 as D (6 bases). V was trimmed by 4 bases and J by 10 bases, leaving 11 bases between them. Germline assignment: CDR1 SNHLY and CDR2 FYNNEI. CDR3 length equals 11 residues.

This rearrangement joins TRBV29-1 to TRBJ1-6; 11 bases are shared with TRBD1. Trimming took 6 bases from V and 10 from J; bases not matched to a gene: 5. The CDR3 totals 13 residues. Germline CDR1 reads SQVTM; CDR2 reads ANQGSEA. This CDR3 reads CSVGQGAGSPLHF. CDR3 in DNA: TGCAGCGTCGGACAGGGGGCCGGGTCACCCCTCCACTTT.

The chain combines TRBV15 with TRBJ1-2; the D is unclear. The CDR3 covers 14 residues. Trimming cost V 4 bases and J 4 bases, with 13 bases left between them. Germline lookup yields CDR1 LNHNV and CDR2 YYDKDF (reference sequence). The CDR3 nucleotides are TGTGCCACCAGCAAACGGGCCACCCTCTATGGCTACACCTTC. Amino acid sequence: CATSKRATLYGYTF.

CDR3 sequence: CASSYGGKNYEQYF. CDR3 DNA sequence: TGTGCCAGCAGTTACGGGGGGAAGAACTACGAGCAGTACTTC. This chain joins TRBV6-5 and TRBJ2-7, with D possibly being TRBD2 (6 bases). The V and J ends lost 2 bases and 3 bases respectively, with 11 bases between them. CDR1 MNHEY and CDR2 SVGAGI come from the germline V gene. This CDR3 has 14 amino acids.

V gene TRBV27 combines with J gene TRBJ2-1, with D maybe TRBD1 (5 bases). Germline values: CDR1 MNHEY, CDR2 SMNVEV (reference sequence). V lost 5 bases to trimming and J lost 4 bases, with 15 bases between them. The CDR3 totals 15 residues. CDR3 region: CASSTSRQIYNEQFF. The CDR3 DNA sequence: TGTGCCAGCAGTACCTCCAGACAGATTTACAATGAGCAGTTCTTC.

This clone showed up just a few times. The genes are TRBV5-4 and TRBJ2-3; no firm D call. There are 14 residues in the CDR3. Trimming removed 4 bases from V and 1 base from J, with 10 bases in between. Germline lookup yields CDR1 SGHNT and CDR2 YYREEE (reference sequence). CDR3 bases: TGTGCCAGCAGCCCCCCCCTTCGCACAGATACGCAGTATTTT. The encoded protein is CASSPPLRTDTQYF.

This clone has a handful of counts. The V and J genes are TRBV29-1 and TRBJ1-1, with D perhaps matching TRBD1 (6 bases). The V gene's germline CDR1 is SQVTM and CDR2 ANQGSEA. The CDR3 runs 14 residues. The ends were cut back, 4 bases at V and 2 bases at J, with 14 bases in the middle. The CDR3 DNA reads as TGCAGCGTTGCCCCACAGGGACACAACACTGAAGCTTTCTTT. Amino acids: CSVAPQGHNTEAFF.

The J gene is TRBJ2-5, the V gene TRBV18, with no clear D. CDR1 and CDR2 from the germline V gene are KGHSH and LQKENI. The CDR3 loop spans 14 amino acids. V dropped 2 bases and J dropped 5 bases, with 12 bases sitting between them. The chain's CDR3 is CASSPGVHGETQYF. CDR3 in DNA: TGTGCCAGCTCACCAGGGGTTCATGGGGAGACCCAGTACTTC.

The chain uses TRBV6-5 and TRBJ2-5; maybe TRBD2 (5 bases). Per germline, CDR1 MNHEY and CDR2 SVGAGI. CDR3 length: 14 amino acids. The V end lost 6 bases, the J end lost 5 bases, and 16 bases lay between the germline ends. The DNA for the CDR3 is TGTGCCAGCAGCTCGACATTCGGGGTGGAGACCCAGTACTTC. Protein: CASSSTFGVETQYF.

The chain carries TRBV7-2 and TRBJ1-1; no firm D call. The CDR3 spans 15 residues. Trimming shortened V by 6 bases and J by 1 base, and 15 bases separated the two germline ends. Germline V CDR1 and CDR2: SGHTA, FQGNSA. This CDR3 reads CASSTGASRNTEAFF. As DNA, the CDR3 is TGTGCCAGCAGTACGGGAGCATCAAGGAACACTGAAGCTTTCTTT.

The rearrangement joins TRBV29-1 to TRBJ2-1, with 8 bases identical to TRBD1. The CDR3 has 13 amino acids. Germline assignment: CDR1 SQVTM and CDR2 ANQGSEA. V trimming: 6 bases; J trimming: 6 bases; junction bases outside the gene matches: 7. The CDR3 loop is CSVRRGTGNEQFF. The CDR3 DNA reads TGCAGCGTGCGACGTGGGACAGGCAATGAGCAGTTCTTC.

V usage is TRBV20-1 and J usage is TRBJ1-4, with TRBD1 as a possible D gene (6 bases). The germline V and J ends were trimmed by 3 bases and 10 bases, with 6 bases remaining between them. This CDR3 is 10 amino acids long. The germline gives CDR1 DFQATT, CDR2 SNEGSKA (reference sequence). DNA of the CDR3: TGCAGTGCTAGGGACAGAAAACTGTTTTTT. This codes for CSARDRKLFF.